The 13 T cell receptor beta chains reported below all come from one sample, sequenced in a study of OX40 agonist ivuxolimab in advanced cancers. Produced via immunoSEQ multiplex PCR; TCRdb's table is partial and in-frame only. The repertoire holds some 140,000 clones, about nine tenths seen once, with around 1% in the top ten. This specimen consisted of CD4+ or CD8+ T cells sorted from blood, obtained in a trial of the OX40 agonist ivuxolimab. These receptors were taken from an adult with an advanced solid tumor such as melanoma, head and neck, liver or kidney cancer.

Here the CDR3 DNA reads TGTGCCAGCAGGCCGGGAGGGACTAGCGGGAGTCCCTACGAGCAGTACTTC. As protein: CASRPGGTSGSPYEQYF. The chain has TRBV5-4 and TRBJ2-5, with TRBD2 matching 14 bases. The end of the DNA aligns better with TRBJ2-7, so the J call may be wrong. CDR1 SGHNT and CDR2 YYREEE come from the germline V gene (reference sequence). The CDR3 has 17 amino acids.

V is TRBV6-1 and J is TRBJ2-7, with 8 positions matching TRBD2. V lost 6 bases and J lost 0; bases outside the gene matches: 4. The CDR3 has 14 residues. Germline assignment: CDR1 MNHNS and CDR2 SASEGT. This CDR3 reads CASRREDLSYEQYF. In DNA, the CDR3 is TGTGCCAGCAGGCGGGAGGACCTCTCCTACGAGCAGTACTTC.

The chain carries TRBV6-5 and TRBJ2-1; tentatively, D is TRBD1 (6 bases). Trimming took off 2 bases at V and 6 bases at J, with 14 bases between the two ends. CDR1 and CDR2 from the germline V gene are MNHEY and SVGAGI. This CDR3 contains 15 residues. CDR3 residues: CASSYGVGTINEQFF. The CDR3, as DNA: TGTGCCAGCAGTTACGGTGTAGGGACAATCAATGAGCAGTTCTTC.

The CDR3 nucleotides are TGTGCCAGCACCGGAGGGCCGGGCACTGAAGCTTTCTTT. Protein: CASTGGPGTEAFF. The J gene is TRBJ1-1, the V gene TRBV2, with no clear D. V lost 7 bases and J 4 bases, leaving 13 bases between the germline ends. The V gene's germline CDR1 is SNHLY and CDR2 FYNNEI. The CDR3 totals 13 residues.

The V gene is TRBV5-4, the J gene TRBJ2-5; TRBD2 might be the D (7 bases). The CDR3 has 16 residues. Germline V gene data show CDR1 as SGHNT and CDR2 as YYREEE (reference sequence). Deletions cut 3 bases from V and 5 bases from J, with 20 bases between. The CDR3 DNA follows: TGTGCCAGCAGCTCTTGGGTCGGGGGGCTAGGTGAGACCCAGTACTTC. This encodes CASSSWVGGLGETQYF.

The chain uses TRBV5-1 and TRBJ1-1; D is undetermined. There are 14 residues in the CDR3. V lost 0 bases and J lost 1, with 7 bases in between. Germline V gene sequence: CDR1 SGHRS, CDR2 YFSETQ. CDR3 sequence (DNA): TGCGCCAGCAGCTTGGCCCCAGAGAACACTGAAGCTTTCTTT. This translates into CASSLAPENTEAFF.

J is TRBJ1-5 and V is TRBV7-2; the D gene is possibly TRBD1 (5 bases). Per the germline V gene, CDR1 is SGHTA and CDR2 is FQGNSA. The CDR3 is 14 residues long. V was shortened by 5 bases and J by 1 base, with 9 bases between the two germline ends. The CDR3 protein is CASSDRDSNQPQHF. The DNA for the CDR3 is TGTGCCAGCAGCGACCGGGACAGCAATCAGCCCCAGCATTTT.

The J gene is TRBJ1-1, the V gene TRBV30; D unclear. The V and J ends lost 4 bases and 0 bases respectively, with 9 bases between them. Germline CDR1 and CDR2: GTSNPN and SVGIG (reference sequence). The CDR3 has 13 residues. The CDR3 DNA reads TGTGCCTGGAAATATGAGCTGAACACTGAAGCTTTCTTT. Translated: CAWKYELNTEAFF.

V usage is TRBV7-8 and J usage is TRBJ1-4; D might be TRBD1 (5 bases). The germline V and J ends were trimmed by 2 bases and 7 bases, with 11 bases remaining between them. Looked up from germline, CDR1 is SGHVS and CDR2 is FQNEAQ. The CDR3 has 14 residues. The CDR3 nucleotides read TGTGCCAGCAGCTTATTGCAGAGGGGTGAAAAACTGTTTTTT. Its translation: CASSLLQRGEKLFF.

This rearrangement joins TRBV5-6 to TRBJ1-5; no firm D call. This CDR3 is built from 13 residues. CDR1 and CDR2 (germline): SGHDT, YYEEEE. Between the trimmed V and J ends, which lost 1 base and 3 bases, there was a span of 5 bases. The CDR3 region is CASSLSDNQPQHF. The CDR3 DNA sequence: TGTGCCAGCAGCTTGTCCGACAATCAGCCCCAGCATTTT.

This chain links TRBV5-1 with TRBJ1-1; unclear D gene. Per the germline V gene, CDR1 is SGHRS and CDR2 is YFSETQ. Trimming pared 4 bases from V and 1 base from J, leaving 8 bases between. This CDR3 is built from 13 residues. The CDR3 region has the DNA TGCGCCAGCAGCAGTTGGGAGAACACTGAAGCTTTCTTT. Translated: CASSSWENTEAFF.

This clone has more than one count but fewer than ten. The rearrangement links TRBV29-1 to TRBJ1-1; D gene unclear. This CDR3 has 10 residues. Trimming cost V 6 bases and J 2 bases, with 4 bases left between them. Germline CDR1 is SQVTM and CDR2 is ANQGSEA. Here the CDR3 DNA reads TGCAGCGTCTCTAACACTGAAGCTTTCTTT. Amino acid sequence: CSVSNTEAFF.

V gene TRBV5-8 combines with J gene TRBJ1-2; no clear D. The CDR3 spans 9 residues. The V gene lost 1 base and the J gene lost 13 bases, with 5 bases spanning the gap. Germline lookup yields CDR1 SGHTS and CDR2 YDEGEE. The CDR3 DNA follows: TGTGCCAGCAGCTTGCAAAGCACCTTC. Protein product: CASSLQSTF.